This TCR beta chain was retrieved from a study of OX40 agonist ivuxolimab in advanced cancers. At the level of the study: Those enrolled were approximately 78% male, with a mean age of around 55 years and ages from roughly 20 to 90. Study outcomes and limitations: Expanded clones tended on average to be more numerous among CD8+ T cells than CD4+.

This CDR3 comprises 15 residues. Germline loops: CDR1 SNHLY, CDR2 FYNNEI. Trimming left V 2 bases short and J 4 bases short, with 14 bases between. The data were produced by immunoSEQ multiplex PCR, yet TCRdb's version contains in-frame clones alone and is incomplete. Of about 49,000 clones listed, about 76% are singletons. This clone was seen only a few times. What it binds is unknown. This clonotype was obtained from an adult with an advanced solid tumor such as melanoma, head and neck, liver or kidney cancer. Sequenced material: CD4+ or CD8+ T cells sorted from blood, taken in a trial of the OX40 agonist ivuxolimab. This chain connects TRBV2 to TRBJ1-2, with a possible D match to TRBD1 (5 bases). The CDR3 loop is CASSEQEGFVYGYTF. The CDR3 DNA sequence: TGTGCCAGCAGTGAACAGGAGGGGTTCGTCTATGGCTACACCTTC.